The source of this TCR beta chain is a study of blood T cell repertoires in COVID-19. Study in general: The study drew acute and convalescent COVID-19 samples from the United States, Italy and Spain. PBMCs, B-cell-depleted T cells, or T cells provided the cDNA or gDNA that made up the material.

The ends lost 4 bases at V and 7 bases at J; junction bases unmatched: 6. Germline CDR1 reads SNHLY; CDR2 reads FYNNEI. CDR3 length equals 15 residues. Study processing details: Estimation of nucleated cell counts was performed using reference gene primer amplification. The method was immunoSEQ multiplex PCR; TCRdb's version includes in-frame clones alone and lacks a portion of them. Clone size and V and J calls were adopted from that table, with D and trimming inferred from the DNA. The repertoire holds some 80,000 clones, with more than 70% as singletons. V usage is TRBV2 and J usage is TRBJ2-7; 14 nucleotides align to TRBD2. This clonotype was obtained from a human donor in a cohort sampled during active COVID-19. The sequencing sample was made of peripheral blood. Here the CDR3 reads CASSATSGRAGEQYF. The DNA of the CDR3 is TGTGCCAGCAGTGCGACTAGCGGGAGGGCGGGGGAGCAGTACTTC.